What follows is one T cell receptor beta chain and its context. With V trimmed by 6 bases and J by 1 base, 7 bases remained unmatched. The CDR3 sequence is 15 residues long. CDR1 and CDR2 from the germline V gene are MNHNY and SVGAGI (reference sequence). The study recruited people aged 18 to 89 years across more than 20 US areas. Participants' reported clinical history set cohort assignment. These data are taken from a study of blood T cell repertoires in COVID-19. The wider study: Donors in the United States, Italy and Spain gave samples during acute or convalescent COVID-19.

Authors' analysis steps: Amplification from reference gene primers served as the basis for estimated nucleated cell counts. The protocol was immunoSEQ multiplex PCR, while the TCRdb copy is restricted to in-frame clones and leaves out a portion. V and J calls and clone size are given by that table; D and trimming were obtained from the DNA. The sample yields about 190,000 clones, around three quarters seen once. Sequenced input: PBMCs or T cells enriched from blood (not recorded which). The clonotype comes from a woman aged 45-59 years with acute COVID-19. The V gene is TRBV6-6, the J gene TRBJ1-1; 8 nucleotides agree with TRBD1. CDR3 DNA: TGTGCCAGCAGAGTGACAGGGGATAGGAACACTGAAGCTTTCTTT. It encodes CASRVTGDRNTEAFF.